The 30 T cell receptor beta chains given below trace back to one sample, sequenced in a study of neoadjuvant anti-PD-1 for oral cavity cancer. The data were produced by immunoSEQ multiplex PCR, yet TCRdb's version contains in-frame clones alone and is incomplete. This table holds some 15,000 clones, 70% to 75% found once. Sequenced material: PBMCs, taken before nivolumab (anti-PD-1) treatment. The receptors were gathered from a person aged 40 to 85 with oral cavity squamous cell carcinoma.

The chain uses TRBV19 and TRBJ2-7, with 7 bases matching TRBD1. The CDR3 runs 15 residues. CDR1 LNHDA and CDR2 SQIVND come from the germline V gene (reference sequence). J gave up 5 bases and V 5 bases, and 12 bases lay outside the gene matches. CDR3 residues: CASSYTGTASDEQYF. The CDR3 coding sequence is TGTGCCAGTAGTTACACGGGGACAGCCAGCGACGAGCAGTACTTC.

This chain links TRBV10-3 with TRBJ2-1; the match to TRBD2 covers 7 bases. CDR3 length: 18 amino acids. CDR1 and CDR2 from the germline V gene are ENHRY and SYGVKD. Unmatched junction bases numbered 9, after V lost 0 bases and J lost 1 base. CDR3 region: CAISESPLGGGSYNEQFF. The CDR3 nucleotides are TGTGCCATCAGTGAGTCTCCGTTGGGCGGGGGTTCCTACAATGAGCAGTTCTTC.

CDR3: CASSLGQGDEKLFF. The CDR3 bases are TGTGCCAGCAGCTTGGGACAGGGGGACGAAAAACTGTTTTTT. The V call is TRBV7-9, the J call TRBJ1-4; 11 bases are shared with TRBD1. Germline V gene data show CDR1 as SEHNR and CDR2 as FQNEAQ (reference sequence). V shed 3 bases, J shed 8 bases, and the junction held 2 bases outside the gene matches. The CDR3 has 14 amino acids. Full variable domain (remainder filled in from reference TRBV7-9 and TRBJ1-4): DTGVSQNPRHKITKRGQNVTFRCDPISEHNRLYWYRQTLGQGPEFLTYFQNEAQLEKSRLLSDRFSAERPKGSFSTLEIQRTEQGDSAMYLCASSLGQGDEKLFFGSGTQLSVL.

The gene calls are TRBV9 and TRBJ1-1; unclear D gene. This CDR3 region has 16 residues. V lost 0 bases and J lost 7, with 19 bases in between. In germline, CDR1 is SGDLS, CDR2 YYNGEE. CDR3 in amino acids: CASSVGTVREVGEAFF. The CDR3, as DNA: TGTGCCAGCAGCGTAGGGACGGTCCGAGAAGTGGGTGAAGCTTTCTTT.

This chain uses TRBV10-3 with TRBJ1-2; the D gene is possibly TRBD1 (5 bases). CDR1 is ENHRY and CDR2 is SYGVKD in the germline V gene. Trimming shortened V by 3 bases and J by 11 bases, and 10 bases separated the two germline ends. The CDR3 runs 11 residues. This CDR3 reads CAISDPEGYTF. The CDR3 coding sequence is TGTGCCATCAGTGATCCAGAGGGGTACACCTTC.

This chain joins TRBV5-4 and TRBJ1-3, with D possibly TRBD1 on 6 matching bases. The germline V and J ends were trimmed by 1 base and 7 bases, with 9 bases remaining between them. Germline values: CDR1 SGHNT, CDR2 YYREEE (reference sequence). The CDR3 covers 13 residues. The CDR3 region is CASSLKGGNTIYF. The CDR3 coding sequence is TGTGCCAGCAGCTTGAAGGGGGGGAACACCATATATTTT.

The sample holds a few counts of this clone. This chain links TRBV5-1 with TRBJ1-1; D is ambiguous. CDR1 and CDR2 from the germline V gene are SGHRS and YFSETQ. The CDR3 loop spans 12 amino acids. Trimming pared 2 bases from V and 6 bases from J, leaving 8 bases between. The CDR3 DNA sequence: TGCGCCAGCAGCTTCAATCTCGCTGAAGCTTTCTTT. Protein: CASSFNLAEAFF.

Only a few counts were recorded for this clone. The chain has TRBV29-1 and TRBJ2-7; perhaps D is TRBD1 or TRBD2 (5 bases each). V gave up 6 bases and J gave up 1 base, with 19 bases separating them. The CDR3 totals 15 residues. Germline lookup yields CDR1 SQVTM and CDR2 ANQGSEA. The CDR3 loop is CSVENRGVSSYEQYF. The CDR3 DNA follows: TGCAGCGTAGAGAACCGGGGCGTAAGTTCCTACGAGCAGTACTTC.

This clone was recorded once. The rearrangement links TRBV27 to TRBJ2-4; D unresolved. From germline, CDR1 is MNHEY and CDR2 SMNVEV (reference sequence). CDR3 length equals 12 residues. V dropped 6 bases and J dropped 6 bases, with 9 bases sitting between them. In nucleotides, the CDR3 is TGTGCCAGCAGCGGGCAGGCAAACATTCAGTACTTC. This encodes CASSGQANIQYF.

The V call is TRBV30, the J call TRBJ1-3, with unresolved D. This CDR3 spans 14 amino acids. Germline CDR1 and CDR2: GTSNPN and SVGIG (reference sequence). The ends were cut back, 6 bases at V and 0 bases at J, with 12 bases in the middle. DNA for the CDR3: TGTGCCTGCCCGAGAGGGAGCTCTGGAAACACCATATATTTT. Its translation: CACPRGSSGNTIYF.

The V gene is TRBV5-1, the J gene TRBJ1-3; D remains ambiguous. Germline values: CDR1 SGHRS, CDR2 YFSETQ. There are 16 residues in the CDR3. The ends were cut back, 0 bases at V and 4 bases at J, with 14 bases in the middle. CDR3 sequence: CASSLVGTTGGNTIYF. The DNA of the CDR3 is TGCGCCAGCAGCTTGGTGGGCACGACCGGAGGAAACACCATATATTTT.

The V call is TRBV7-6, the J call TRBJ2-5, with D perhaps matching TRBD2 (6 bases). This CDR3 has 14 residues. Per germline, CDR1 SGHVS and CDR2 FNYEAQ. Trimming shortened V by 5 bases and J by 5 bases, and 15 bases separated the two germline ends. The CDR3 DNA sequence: TGTGCCAGCAGCGCCGGACTATGGGGTGAGACCCAGTACTTC. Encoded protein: CASSAGLWGETQYF.

CDR3 sequence (DNA): TGCGCCAGCAGTAGGGGTTGGAATGAGCAGTTCTTC. It translates to CASSRGWNEQFF. V gene TRBV5-1 combines with J gene TRBJ2-1; D is perhaps TRBD1 (5 bases). The CDR3 has 12 residues. The V gene's germline CDR1 is SGHRS and CDR2 YFSETQ. Between the trimmed V and J ends, which lost 5 bases and 7 bases, there was a span of 10 bases.

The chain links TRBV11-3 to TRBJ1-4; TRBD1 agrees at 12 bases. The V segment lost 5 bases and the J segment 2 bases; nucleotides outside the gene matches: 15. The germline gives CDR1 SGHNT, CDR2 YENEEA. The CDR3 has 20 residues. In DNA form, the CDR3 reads TGTGCCAGCAGCAACCGAGCCCCCGGGACAGGGGGCCGGACTAATGAAAAACTGTTTTTT. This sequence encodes CASSNRAPGTGGRTNEKLFF. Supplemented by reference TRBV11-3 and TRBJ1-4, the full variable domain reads EAGVVQSPRYKIIEKKQPVAFWCNPISGHNTLYWYLQNLGQGPELLIRYENEEAVDDSQLPKDRFSAERLKGVDSTLKIQPAELGDSAVYLCASSNRAPGTGGRTNEKLFFGSGTQLSVL.

As DNA, the CDR3 is TGTGCCAGCATCCAGGGGACAGGGGGCCCAGGCGAGCAGTACTTC. This sequence encodes CASIQGTGGPGEQYF. V gene TRBV6-1 combines with J gene TRBJ2-7; 12 nucleotides match TRBD1. The J segment lost 6 bases and the V segment lost 7 bases, leaving 10 bases of the junction unmatched. CDR3 length: 15 residues. Germline assignment: CDR1 MNHNS and CDR2 SASEGT.

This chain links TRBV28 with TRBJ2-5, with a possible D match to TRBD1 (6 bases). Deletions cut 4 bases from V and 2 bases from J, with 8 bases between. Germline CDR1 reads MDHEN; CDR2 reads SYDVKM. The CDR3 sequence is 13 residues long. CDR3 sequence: CASSYREQETQYF. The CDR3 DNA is TGTGCCAGCAGTTACAGGGAACAAGAGACCCAGTACTTC.

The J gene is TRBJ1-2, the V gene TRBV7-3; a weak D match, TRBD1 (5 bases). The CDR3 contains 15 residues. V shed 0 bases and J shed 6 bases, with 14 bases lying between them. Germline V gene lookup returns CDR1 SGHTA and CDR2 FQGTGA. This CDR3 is CASSLTGGSFDGYTF. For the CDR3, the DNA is TGTGCCAGCAGCTTAACTGGGGGGTCCTTCGATGGCTACACCTTC.

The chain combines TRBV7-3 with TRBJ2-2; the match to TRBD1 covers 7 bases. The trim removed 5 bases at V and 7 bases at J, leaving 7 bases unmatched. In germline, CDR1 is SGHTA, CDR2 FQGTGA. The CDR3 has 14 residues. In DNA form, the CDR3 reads TGTGCCAGCAGCACGGGACAGTTGGGCGGGGAGCTGTTTTTT. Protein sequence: CASSTGQLGGELFF.

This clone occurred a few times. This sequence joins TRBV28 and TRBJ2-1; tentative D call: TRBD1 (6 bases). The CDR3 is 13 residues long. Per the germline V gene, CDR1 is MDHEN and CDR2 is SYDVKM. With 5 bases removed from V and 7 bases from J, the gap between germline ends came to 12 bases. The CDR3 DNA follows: TGTGCCAGCAGTCTGGACAGTCTTAATGAGCAGTTCTTC. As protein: CASSLDSLNEQFF.

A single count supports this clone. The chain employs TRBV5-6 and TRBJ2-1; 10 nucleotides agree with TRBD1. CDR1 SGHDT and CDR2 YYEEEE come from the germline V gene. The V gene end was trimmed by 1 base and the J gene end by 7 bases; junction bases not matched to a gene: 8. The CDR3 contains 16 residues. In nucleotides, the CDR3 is TGTGCCAGCAGCTTGTCTCCGGGACAGGGGTCGAATGAGCAGTTCTTC. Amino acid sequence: CASSLSPGQGSNEQFF.

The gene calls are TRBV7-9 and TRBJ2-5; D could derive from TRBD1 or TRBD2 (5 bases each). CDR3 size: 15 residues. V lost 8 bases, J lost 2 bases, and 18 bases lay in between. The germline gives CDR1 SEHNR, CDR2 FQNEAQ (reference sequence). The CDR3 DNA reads TGTGCCAGCTCCTTCCCGGGACGGACGCAAGAGACCCAGTACTTC. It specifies CASSFPGRTQETQYF.

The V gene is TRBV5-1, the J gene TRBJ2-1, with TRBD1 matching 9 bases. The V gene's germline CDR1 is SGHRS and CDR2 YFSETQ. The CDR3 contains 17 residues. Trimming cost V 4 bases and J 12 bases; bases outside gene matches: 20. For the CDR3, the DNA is TGCGCCAGCAGCATGGGGGGACAGGGCCATCGGATGGGAATGCAGTTCTTC. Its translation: CASSMGGQGHRMGMQFF.

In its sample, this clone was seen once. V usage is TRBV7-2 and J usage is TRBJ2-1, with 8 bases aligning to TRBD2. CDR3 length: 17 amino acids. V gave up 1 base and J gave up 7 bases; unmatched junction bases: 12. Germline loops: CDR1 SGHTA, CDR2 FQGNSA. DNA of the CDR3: TGTGCCAGCAGCTTAGGCGGTCGTAGCGGGATACTAAATGAGCAGTTCTTC. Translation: CASSLGGRSGILNEQFF.

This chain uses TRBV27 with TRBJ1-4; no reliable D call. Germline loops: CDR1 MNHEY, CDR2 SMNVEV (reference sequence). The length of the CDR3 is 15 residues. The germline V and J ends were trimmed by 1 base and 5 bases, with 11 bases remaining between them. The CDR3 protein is CASSLFPSLNEKLFF. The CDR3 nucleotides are TGTGCCAGCAGTTTATTCCCCAGCCTAAATGAAAAACTGTTTTTT.

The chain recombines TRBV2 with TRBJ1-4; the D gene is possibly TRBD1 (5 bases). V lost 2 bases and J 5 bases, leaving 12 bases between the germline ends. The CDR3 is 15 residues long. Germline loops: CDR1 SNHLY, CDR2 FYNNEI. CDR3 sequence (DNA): TGTGCCAGCAGTGAACAGGGCCGAAACAATGAAAAACTGTTTTTT. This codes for CASSEQGRNNEKLFF.

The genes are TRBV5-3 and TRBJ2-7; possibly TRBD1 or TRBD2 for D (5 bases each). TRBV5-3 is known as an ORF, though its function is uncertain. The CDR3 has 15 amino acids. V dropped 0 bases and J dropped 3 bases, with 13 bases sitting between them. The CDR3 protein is CARSLVLGRRYEQYF. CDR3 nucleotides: TGTGCCAGAAGCTTGGTTCTGGGACGTCGCTACGAGCAGTACTTC.

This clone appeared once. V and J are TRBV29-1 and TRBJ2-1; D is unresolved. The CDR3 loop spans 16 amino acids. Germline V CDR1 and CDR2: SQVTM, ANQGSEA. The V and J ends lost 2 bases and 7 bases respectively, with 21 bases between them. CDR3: CSVERVRGVTGNEQFF. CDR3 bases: TGCAGCGTTGAAAGGGTCCGTGGGGTGACGGGTAATGAGCAGTTCTTC.

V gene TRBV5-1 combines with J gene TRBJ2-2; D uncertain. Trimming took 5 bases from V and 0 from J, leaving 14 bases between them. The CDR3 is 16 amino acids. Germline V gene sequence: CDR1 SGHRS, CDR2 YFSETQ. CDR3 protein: CASRMSGIPNTGELFF. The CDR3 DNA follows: TGCGCCAGCAGAATGTCTGGGATACCGAACACCGGGGAGCTGTTTTTT.

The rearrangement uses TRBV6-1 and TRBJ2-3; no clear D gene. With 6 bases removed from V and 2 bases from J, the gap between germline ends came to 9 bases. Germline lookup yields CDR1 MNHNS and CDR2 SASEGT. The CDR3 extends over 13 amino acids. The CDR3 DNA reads TGTGCCAGCAGCTGGCGGTACACAGATACGCAGTATTTT. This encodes CASSWRYTDTQYF.

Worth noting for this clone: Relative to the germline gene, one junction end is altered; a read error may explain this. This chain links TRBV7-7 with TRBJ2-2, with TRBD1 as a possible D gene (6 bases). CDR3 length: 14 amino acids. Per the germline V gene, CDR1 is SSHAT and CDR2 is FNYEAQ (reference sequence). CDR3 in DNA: TGTGCTAGCAGCTTGACAGGGAACACCGGGGAGCTGTTTTTT. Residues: CASSLTGNTGELFF.